The clone carrying this T cell receptor beta chain was seen only a few times. Its specificity is unknown. TCRdb analysed the 5' RACE reads with MiXCR anew, one entry per CDR3 protein. The sample contains around 320,000 distinct CDR3 sequences, 15% to 20% of which appear only once. Germline values: CDR1 LGHDT, CDR2 YNNKEL (reference sequence). V lost 2 bases and J 6 bases, leaving 5 bases between the germline ends. CDR3 size: 12 residues. The entry originates in a study of T-cell memory formation after mild COVID-19. About the study: Clustering of TCRs was largely donor specific. Study outcomes and limitations: Cross-reactive memory seemingly joined, as some responding clones were found in pre-infection memory.

The rearrangement links TRBV3-1 to TRBJ2-1; no firm D call. This sequence was found in a man aged 18-30 years who had mild COVID-19 (a few samples of this study predate the infection). Cell type and time point are not known. The sample taken for sequencing was PBMCs or a T cell subset sorted from them (not recorded which). The DNA of the CDR3 is TGTGCCAGCAGCCAATCGATCAATGAGCAGTTCTTC. Protein sequence: CASSQSINEQFF.